The entry that follows covers one T cell receptor (beta chain) sequence. This sample is drawn from a study of blood T cell repertoires in COVID-19. The CDR3 totals 12 residues. V gave up 6 bases and J gave up 7 bases, with 9 bases separating them. Per the germline V gene, CDR1 is WSHSY and CDR2 is SAAADI. Per the authors' pipeline: It was from reference gene primer amplification that nucleated cell counts were estimated. Data came from immunoSEQ multiplex PCR; TCRdb stores just in-frame clones and leaves some out. The DNA gave D and trimming, while V, J and clone size come from that table. Of 200,000 to 300,000 clones in the sample, about 83% were seen once.

Sequencing was done on a sample of peripheral blood. This sequence was found in a human donor in a cohort sampled during active COVID-19. The V call is TRBV10-2, the J call TRBJ1-4, with TRBD1 as a possible D gene (5 bases). This CDR3 reads CASRYDSEKLFF. In DNA, the CDR3 is TGCGCCAGCAGGTACGACAGTGAAAAACTGTTTTTT.